The clone carrying this TCR beta chain was detected ten times or more. Its antigen is as yet unknown. The CDR3 regions of TCR beta were amplified from RNA transcripts. HTBI primers were used for first-round RT-PCR of the TCR CDR3. TCRdb ran MiXCR on the multiplex PCR reads and lists one entry per CDR3 protein. The sample has fewer than 650,000 distinct CDR3 sequences, around 14% seen once. This specimen comes from a study of T cells in Graves' hyperthyroidism and ophthalmopathy. Regarding the study as a whole: Most clonotypes expanded in the thyroid (above 0.001) were also present in blood.

First hyperthyroidism diagnosis is when the blood sample was obtained, before any ophthalmopathy symptoms. The CDR3 extends over 15 amino acids. Germline V CDR1 and CDR2: SGDLS, YYNGEE. Unmatched junction bases numbered 5, after V lost 4 bases and J lost 0 bases. The source material was blood. The V and J genes are TRBV9 and TRBJ1-1, with 8 bases fitting TRBD1. This sequence was found in a woman aged 25 to 39 with Graves' hyperthyroidism that later progressed to Graves' ophthalmopathy. The CDR3 region is CASSTGTGMNTEAFF. The CDR3 DNA sequence: TGTGCCAGCAGCACAGGGACAGGTATGAACACTGAAGCTTTCTTT.